The TCR beta chain described here comes from a study of T cell repertoires in cytomegalovirus infection. Broader study findings: Dominating the ex vivo response were TCR beta clonotypes that were CMV-specific and HLA-C-restricted.

TCRdb used MiXCR to reprocess the reads, holding one entry per CDR3 protein. Of some 160,000 distinct CDR3 sequences detected, 15% to 20% appear once; the ten largest clones hold 18%. The CDR3 spans 13 residues. V lost 10 bases to trimming and J lost 2 bases; unmatched junction nucleotides: 7. This clonotype has more than one count but fewer than ten. Its target is unknown. Material: CD8+ T cells from PBMCs. The chain recombines TRBV12-3 or TRBV12-4 with TRBJ2-7; TRBD2 aligns across 8 bases. This receptor was identified in a human donor in good health (CMV status not recorded). Some clones in this sample may be carry-over from other donors' samples. CDR3 in amino acids: CATEAGDAYEQYF. The CDR3 nucleotides are TGTGCCACCGAAGCGGGGGATGCCTACGAGCAGTACTTC.